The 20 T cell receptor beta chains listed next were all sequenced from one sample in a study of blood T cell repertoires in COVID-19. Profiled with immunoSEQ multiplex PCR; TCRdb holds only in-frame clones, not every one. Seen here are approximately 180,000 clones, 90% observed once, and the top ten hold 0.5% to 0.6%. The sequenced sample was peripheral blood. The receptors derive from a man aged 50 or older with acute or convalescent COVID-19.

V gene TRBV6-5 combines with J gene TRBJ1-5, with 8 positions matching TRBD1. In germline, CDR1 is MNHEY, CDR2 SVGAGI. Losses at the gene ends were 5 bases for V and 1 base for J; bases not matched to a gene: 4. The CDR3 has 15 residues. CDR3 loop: CASSRDRPSNQPQHF. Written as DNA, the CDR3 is TGTGCCAGCAGTCGGGACAGGCCCAGCAATCAGCCCCAGCATTTT.

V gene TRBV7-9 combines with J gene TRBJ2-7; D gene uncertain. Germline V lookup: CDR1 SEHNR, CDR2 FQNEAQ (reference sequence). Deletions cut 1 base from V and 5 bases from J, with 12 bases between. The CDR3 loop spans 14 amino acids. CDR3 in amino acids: CASSLDGRTNEQYF. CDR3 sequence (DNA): TGTGCCAGCAGCTTAGATGGCAGAACTAACGAGCAGTACTTC. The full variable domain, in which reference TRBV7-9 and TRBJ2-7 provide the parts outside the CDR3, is DTGVSQNPRHKITKRGQNVTFRCDPISEHNRLYWYRQTLGQGPEFLTYFQNEAQLEKSRLLSDRFSAERPKGSFSTLEIQRTEQGDSAMYLCASSLDGRTNEQYFGPGTRLTVT.

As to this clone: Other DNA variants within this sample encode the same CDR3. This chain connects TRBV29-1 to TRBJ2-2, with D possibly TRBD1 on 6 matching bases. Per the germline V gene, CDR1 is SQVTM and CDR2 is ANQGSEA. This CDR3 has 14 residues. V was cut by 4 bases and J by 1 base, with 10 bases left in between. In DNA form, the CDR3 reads TGCAGCGTTGTTAGCAGGGGGAACACCGGGGAGCTGTTTTTT. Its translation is CSVVSRGNTGELFF.

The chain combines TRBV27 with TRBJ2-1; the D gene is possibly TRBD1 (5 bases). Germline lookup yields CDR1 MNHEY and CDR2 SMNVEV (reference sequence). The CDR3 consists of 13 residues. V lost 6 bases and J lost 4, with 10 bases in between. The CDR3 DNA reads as TGTGCCAGCAGAAGGAACAGGTACAATGAGCAGTTCTTC. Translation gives CASRRNRYNEQFF.

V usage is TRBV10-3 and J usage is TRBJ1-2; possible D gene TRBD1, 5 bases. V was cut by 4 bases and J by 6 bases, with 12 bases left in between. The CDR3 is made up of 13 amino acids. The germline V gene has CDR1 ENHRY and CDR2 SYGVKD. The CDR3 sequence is CAISGRGEDGYTF. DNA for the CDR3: TGTGCCATCAGTGGTAGAGGGGAGGATGGCTACACCTTC.

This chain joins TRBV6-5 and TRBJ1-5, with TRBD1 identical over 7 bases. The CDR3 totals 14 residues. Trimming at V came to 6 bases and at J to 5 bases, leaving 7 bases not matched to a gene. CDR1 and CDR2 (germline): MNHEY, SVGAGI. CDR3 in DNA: TGTGCCAGCAGAGTTAGACAGGGCGATCAGCCCCAGCATTTT. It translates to CASRVRQGDQPQHF.

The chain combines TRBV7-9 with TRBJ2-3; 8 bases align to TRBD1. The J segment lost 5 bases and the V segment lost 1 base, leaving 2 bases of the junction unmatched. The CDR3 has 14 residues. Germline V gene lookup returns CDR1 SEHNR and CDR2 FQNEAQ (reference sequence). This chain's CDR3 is CASSLGQGRDTQYF. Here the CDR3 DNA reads TGTGCCAGCAGCTTAGGACAGGGGCGAGATACGCAGTATTTT.

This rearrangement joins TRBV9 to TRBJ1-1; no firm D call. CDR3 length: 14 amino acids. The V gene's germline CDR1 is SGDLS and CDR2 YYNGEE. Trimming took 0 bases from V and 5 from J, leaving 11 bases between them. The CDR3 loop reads CASSVGPSGTEAFF. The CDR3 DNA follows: TGTGCCAGCAGCGTAGGACCCTCGGGAACTGAAGCTTTCTTT. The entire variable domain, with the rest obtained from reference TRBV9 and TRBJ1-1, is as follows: DSGVTQTPKHLITATGQRVTLRCSPRSGDLSVYWYQQSLDQGLQFLIQYYNGEERAKGNILERFSAQQFPDLHSELNLSSLELGDSALYFCASSVGPSGTEAFFGQGTRLTVV.

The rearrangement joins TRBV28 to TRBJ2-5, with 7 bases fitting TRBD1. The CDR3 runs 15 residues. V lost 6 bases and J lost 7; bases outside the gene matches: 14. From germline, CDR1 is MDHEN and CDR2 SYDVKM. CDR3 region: CASRGSTGTSGTQYF. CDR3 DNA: TGTGCCAGCAGGGGCTCGACAGGGACGAGTGGGACCCAGTACTTC.

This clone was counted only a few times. CDR3 amino acids: CASSSRDRNLGSPLHF. The CDR3 DNA is TGTGCCAGCTCAAGCCGGGACAGGAATTTGGGTTCACCCCTCCACTTT. The rearrangement joins TRBV18 to TRBJ1-6; TRBD1 aligns across 8 bases. V lost 5 bases, J lost 9 bases, and 12 bases stayed unmatched. Germline V gives CDR1 KGHSH, CDR2 LQKENI. The CDR3 runs 16 residues.

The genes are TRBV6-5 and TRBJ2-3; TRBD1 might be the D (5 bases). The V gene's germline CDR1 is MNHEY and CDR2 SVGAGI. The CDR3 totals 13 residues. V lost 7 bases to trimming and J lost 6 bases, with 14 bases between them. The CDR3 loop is CASTARALDTQYF. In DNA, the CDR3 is TGTGCCAGCACAGCCAGGGCCTTGGATACGCAGTATTTT.

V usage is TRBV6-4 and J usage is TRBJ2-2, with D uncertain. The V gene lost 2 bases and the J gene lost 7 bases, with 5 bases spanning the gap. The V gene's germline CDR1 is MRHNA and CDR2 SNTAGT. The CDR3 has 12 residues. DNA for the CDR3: TGTGCCAGCAGTGACAGCATCGGGGAGCTGTTTTTT. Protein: CASSDSIGELFF.

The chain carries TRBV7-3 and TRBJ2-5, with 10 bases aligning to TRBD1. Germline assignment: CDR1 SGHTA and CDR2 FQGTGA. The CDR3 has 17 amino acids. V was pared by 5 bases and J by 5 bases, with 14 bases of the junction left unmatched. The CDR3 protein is CASSATLGQGVGETQYF. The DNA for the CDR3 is TGTGCCAGCAGCGCAACCCTTGGACAGGGGGTAGGGGAGACCCAGTACTTC.

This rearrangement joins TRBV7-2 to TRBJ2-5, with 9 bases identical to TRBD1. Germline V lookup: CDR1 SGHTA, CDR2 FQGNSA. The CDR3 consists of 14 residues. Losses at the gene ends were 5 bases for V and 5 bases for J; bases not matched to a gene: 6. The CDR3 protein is CASSKGQGRETQYF. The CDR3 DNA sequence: TGTGCCAGCAGCAAAGGACAGGGGCGGGAGACCCAGTACTTC.

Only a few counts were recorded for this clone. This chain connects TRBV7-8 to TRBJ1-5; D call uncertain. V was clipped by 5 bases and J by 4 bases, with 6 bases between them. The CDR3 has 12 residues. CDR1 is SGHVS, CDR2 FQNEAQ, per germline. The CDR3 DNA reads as TGTGCCAGCAGCCTTCCAAATCAGCCCCAGCATTTT. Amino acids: CASSLPNQPQHF. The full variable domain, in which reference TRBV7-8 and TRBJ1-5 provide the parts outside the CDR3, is GAGVSQSPRYKVAKRGQDVALRCDPISGHVSLFWYQQALGQGPEFLTYFQNEAQLDKSGLPSDRFFAERPEGSVSTLKIQRTQQEDSAVYLCASSLPNQPQHFGDGTRLSIL.

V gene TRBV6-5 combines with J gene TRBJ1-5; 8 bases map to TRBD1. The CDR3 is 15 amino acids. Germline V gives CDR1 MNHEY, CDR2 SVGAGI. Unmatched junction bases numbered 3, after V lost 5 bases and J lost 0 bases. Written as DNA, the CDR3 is TGTGCCAGCAGTATGGGACAGGTTAGCAATCAGCCCCAGCATTTT. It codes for CASSMGQVSNQPQHF.

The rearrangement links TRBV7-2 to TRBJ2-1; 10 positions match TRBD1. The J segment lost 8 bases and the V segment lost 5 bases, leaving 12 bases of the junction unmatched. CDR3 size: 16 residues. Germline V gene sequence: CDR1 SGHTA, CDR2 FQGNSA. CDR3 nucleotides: TGTGCCAGCAGCGCGACGGGACAGGGGTGGATCGATGAGCAGTTCTTC. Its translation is CASSATGQGWIDEQFF.

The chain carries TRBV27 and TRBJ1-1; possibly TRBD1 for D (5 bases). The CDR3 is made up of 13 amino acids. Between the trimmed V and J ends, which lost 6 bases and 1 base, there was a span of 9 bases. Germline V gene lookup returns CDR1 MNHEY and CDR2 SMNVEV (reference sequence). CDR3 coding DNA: TGTGCCAGCAGCCAGGGTAGGAACACTGAAGCTTTCTTT. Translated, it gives CASSQGRNTEAFF.

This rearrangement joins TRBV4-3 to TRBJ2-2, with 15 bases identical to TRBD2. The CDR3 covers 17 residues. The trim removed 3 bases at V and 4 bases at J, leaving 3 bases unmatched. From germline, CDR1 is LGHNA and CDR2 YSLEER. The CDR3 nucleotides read TGCGCCAGCAGCCAGGGACTAGCGGGGGGCCCCACCGGGGAGCTGTTTTTT. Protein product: CASSQGLAGGPTGELFF.

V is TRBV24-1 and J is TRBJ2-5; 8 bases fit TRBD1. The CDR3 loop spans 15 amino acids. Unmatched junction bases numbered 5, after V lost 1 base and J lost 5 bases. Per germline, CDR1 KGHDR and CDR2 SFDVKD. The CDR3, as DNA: TGTGCCACCAGTGATTTTCAGGGGGCAGGGGAGACCCAGTACTTC. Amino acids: CATSDFQGAGETQYF.